The TCR beta chain under discussion was sequenced for a study of CD8+ T cells in alopecia areata. Study observations and caveats: Sharing of TCRs across patients appeared less clear than in mice, possibly for HLA-related reasons.

Sequencing used cDNA as its template, made by extracting RNA and reverse transcribing it. TCRdb's copy holds only in-frame clones and misses some; the assay was immunoSEQ multiplex PCR. In the table there are approximately 98,000 clones, 45% to 60% of which are singletons. CDR1 is PRHDT, CDR2 FYEKMQ, per germline (reference sequence). The length of the CDR3 is 11 residues. As concerns this clone: Its antigen is not known. Sequence at one end of the junction differs from germline and may be a read error.

Both CD4+ and CD8+ T cells were separated by sorting PBMCs. The TCR originated in a human donor with alopecia areata. The chain uses TRBV13 and TRBJ2-7; D is perhaps TRBD2 (6 bases). Sequencing was done on a sample of NKG2D-low CD8+ T cells sorted from blood. CDR3 region: CASSSGGTDHF. Here the CDR3 DNA reads TGTGCCAGCAGCTCAGGCGGGACGGACCACTTC.